The rows below give T cell receptor beta chains drawn from one sample of a study of OX40 agonist ivuxolimab in advanced cancers. Generated by immunoSEQ multiplex PCR, the TCRdb table keeps only in-frame clones and is missing some. Of about 99,000 clones in the sample, 90% to 96% are singletons; the top ten hold around 2.2%. This specimen was CD4+ or CD8+ T cells sorted from blood, taken in a trial of the OX40 agonist ivuxolimab. The receptors derive from an adult with an advanced solid tumor such as melanoma, head and neck, liver or kidney cancer. Each CDR3 is given with its conserved first and last residue. A D gene is named only where the DNA matches it firmly. For some rows the clone size is stated as once, few or many, or as a class when expanded; others skip it.

V	J	size	D	DNA	CDR3
TRBV28	TRBJ2-7	.	TRBD1	TGTGCCAGCAGACGCATACAGGGGGGCCACGAGCAGTACTTC	CASRRIQGGHEQYF
TRBV9	TRBJ2-7	.	.	TGTGCCAGCAGCGTAGGGCAGACTCCCTACGAGCAGTACTTC	CASSVGQTPYEQYF
TRBV11-3	TRBJ2-1	.	TRBD2	TGTGCCAGCAGCTTAGCCCCTAGCGGTAAGCAGTTCTTC	CASSLAPSGKQFF
TRBV19	TRBJ2-2	.	.	TGTGCCAGTAGTATGGGGTTGGGCGGAGGGGAGCTGTTTTTT	CASSMGLGGGELFF
TRBV6-5	TRBJ2-7	.	.	TGTGCCAGCACTCTCCTCTACGAGCAGTACTTC	CASTLLYEQYF
TRBV2	TRBJ1-5	.	.	TGTGCCAGCAGGGACGGGGAAGGGCCCCAGCATTTT	CASRDGEGPQHF
TRBV6-4	TRBJ2-1	.	.	TGTGCCAGCAGTGACTCCCAGGACAATGAGCAGTTCTTC	CASSDSQDNEQFF
TRBV2	TRBJ2-1	.	.	TGTGCCAGCAGTCCTATGAATGAGCAGTTCTTC	CASSPMNEQFF
TRBV28	TRBJ2-2	.	.	TGTGCCAGCAGCAAAGGCCAGTCCACCGGGGAGCTGTTTTTT	CASSKGQSTGELFF
TRBV7-9	TRBJ2-5	.	.	TGTGCCAGCAGCTTAGGGACCCAGTACTTC	CASSLGTQYF
TRBV23-1	TRBJ1-5	once	.	TGCGCCAGCAGTCAAAACGGGTCAAGAGAGAACAATCAGCCCCAGCATTTT	CASSQNGSRENNQPQHF
TRBV28	TRBJ1-5	.	TRBD1	TGTGCCAGCAGTCCATCCGGGACAGGGGTGGACAATCAGCCCCAGCATTTT	CASSPSGTGVDNQPQHF
TRBV19	TRBJ1-2	.	.	TGTGCCAGTAGTATTTTGGGAAATGGCTACACCTTC	CASSILGNGYTF
TRBV6-5	TRBJ1-1	.	.	TGTGCCAGCAGTTACGGGGAAACTGAAGCTTTCTTT	CASSYGETEAFF
TRBV19	TRBJ2-5	.	TRBD2	TGTGCCAGTAGTATAGGACTAGCCGGAGGTGAGACCCAGTACTTC	CASSIGLAGGETQYF
TRBV11-2	TRBJ2-7	.	.	TGTGCCAGCAGCTTAGGCTCCGGCTACGAGCAGTACTTC	CASSLGSGYEQYF
TRBV19	TRBJ1-1	.	.	TGTGCCATTCTGTCCGGGAACACTGAAGCTTTCTTT	CAILSGNTEAFF
TRBV4-1	TRBJ2-3	.	.	TGCGCCAGCAGCCAAGCTCCCCCCGGGACCATTAACACAGATACGCAGTATTTT	CASSQAPPGTINTDTQYF
TRBV4-1	TRBJ2-5	.	.	TGCGCCAGCAGCCAAGAAGTTTGGGTGGGCCAACAGGAAGAGACCCAGTACTTC	CASSQEVWVGQQEETQYF
TRBV7-9	TRBJ1-3	.	.	TGTGCCAGCAGCCAACTCGGGGACACCATATATTTT	CASSQLGDTIYF
TRBV28	TRBJ2-7	.	TRBD1	TGTGCCAGCAGTCCAGGACAGGGAAATTGGGACTACGAGCAGTACTTC	CASSPGQGNWDYEQYF
TRBV6-6	TRBJ2-7	.	.	TGTGCCAGCAGCCCCGGACTTGGTAACTACGAGCAGTACTTC	CASSPGLGNYEQYF
TRBV28	TRBJ1-2	.	.	TGTGCCAGCAGTTTACCTTCGGGGGGTGGCTACACCTTC	CASSLPSGGGYTF
TRBV9	TRBJ1-5	.	.	TGTGCCAGCAGCGTAGCAGGAAATCAGCCCCAGCATTTT	CASSVAGNQPQHF